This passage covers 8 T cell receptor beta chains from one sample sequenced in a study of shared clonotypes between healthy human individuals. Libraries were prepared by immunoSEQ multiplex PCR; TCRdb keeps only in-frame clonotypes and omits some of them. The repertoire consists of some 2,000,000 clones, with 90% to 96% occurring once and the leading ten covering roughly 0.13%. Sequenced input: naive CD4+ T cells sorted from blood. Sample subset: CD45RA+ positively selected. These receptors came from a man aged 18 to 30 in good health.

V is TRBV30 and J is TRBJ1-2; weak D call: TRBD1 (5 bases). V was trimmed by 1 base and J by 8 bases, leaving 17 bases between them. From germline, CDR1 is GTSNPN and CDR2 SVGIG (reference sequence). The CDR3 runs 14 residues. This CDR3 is CAWSASAPRDGYTF. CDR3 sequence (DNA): TGTGCCTGGAGTGCTTCGGCCCCGAGGGACGGCTACACCTTC.

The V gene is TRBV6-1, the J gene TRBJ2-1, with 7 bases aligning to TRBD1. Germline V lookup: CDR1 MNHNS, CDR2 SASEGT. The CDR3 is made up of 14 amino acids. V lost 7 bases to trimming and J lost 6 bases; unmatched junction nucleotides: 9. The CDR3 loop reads CASTGTALSNEQFF. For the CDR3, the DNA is TGTGCCAGCACCGGGACAGCCCTTTCCAATGAGCAGTTCTTC.

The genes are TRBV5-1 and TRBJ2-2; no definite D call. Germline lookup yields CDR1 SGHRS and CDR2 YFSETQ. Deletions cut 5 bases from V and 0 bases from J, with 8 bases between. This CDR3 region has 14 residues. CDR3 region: CASRSQTNTGELFF. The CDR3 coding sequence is TGCGCCAGCAGGTCACAGACGAACACCGGGGAGCTGTTTTTT.

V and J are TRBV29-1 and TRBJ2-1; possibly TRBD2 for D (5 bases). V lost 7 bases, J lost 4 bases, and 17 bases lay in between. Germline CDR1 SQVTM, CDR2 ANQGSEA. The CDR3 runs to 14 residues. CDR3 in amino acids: CSGLTGRGYNEQFF. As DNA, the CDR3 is TGCAGCGGGTTGACTGGACGGGGATACAATGAGCAGTTCTTC.

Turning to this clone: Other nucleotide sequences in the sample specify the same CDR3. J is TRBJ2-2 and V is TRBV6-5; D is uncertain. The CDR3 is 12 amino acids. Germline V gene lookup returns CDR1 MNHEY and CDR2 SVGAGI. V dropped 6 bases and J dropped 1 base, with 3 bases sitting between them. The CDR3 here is CASRRNTGELFF. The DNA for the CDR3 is TGTGCCAGCAGACGGAACACCGGGGAGCTGTTTTTT.

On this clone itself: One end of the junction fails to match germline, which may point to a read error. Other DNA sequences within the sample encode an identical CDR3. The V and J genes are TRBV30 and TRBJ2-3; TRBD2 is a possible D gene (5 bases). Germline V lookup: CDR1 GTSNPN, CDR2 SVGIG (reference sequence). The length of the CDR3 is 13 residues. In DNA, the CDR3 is TGCGCCTGGAGCCCTACTAGGAAAGATACGCAGTATTTT. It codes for CAWSPTRKDTQYF.

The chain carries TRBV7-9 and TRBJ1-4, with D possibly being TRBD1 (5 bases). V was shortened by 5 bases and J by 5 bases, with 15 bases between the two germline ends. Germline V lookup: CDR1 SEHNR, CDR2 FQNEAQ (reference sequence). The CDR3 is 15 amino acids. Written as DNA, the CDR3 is TGTGCCAGCAGCCCGCAACAGGCGATCAATGAAAAACTGTTTTTT. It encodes CASSPQQAINEKLFF. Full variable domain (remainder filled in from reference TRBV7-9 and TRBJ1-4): DTGVSQNPRHKITKRGQNVTFRCDPISEHNRLYWYRQTLGQGPEFLTYFQNEAQLEKSRLLSDRFSAERPKGSFSTLEIQRTEQGDSAMYLCASSPQQAINEKLFFGSGTQLSVL.

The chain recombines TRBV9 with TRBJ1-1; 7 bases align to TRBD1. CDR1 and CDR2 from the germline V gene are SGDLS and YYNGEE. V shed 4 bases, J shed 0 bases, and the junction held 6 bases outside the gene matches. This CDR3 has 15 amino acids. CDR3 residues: CASSKQTGMNTEAFF. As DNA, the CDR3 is TGTGCCAGCAGCAAACAGACAGGGATGAACACTGAAGCTTTCTTT.